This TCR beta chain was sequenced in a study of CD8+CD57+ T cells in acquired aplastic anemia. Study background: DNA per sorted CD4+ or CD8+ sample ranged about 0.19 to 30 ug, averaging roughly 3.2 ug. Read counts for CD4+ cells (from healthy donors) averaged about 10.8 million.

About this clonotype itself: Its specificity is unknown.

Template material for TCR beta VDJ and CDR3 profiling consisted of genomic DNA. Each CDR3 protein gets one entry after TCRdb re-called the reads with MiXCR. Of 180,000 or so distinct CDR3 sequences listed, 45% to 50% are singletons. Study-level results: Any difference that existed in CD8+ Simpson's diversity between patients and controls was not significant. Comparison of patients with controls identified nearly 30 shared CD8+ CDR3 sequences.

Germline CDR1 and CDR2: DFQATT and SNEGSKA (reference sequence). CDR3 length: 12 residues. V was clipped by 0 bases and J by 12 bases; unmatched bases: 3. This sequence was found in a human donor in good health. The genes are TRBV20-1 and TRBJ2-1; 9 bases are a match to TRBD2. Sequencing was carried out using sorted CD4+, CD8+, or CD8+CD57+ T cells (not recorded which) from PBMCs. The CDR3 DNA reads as TGCAGTGCTAGAGATGCTAGCGGGACGCAGTTCTTC. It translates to CSARDASGTQFF.